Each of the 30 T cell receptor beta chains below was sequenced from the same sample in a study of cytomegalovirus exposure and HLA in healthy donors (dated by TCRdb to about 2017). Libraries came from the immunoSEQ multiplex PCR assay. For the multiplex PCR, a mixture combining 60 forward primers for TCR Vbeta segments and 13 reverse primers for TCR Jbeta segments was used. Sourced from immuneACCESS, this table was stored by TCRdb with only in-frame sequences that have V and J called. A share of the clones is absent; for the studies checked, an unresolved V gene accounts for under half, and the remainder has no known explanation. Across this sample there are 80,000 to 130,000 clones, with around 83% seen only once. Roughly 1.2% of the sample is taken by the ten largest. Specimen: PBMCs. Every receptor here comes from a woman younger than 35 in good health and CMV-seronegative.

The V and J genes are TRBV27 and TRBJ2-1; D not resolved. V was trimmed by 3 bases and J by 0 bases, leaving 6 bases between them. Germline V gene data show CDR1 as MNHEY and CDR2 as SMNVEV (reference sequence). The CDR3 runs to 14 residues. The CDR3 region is CASSLESSYNEQFF. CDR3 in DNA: TGTGCCAGCAGTTTGGAGAGCTCCTACAATGAGCAGTTCTTC.

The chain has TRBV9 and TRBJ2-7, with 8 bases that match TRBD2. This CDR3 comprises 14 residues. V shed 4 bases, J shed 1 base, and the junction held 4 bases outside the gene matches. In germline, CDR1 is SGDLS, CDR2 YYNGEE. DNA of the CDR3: TGTGCCAGCAGCATTAGCGGGGAGTCCTACGAGCAGTACTTC. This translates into CASSISGESYEQYF.

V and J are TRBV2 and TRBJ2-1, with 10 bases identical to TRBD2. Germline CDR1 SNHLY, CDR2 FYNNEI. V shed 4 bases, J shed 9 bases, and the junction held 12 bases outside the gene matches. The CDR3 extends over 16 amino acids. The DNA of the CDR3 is TGTGCCAGCAGTGGTATAGCGGGGGGCCCCAGGGGTGAGCAGTTCTTC. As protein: CASSGIAGGPRGEQFF.

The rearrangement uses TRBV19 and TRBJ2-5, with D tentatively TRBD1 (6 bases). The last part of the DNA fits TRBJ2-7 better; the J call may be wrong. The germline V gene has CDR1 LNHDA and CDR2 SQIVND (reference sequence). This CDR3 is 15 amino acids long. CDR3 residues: CASSNQGTETYEQYF. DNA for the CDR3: TGTGCCAGTAGTAATCAGGGGACGGAAACCTACGAGCAGTACTTC.

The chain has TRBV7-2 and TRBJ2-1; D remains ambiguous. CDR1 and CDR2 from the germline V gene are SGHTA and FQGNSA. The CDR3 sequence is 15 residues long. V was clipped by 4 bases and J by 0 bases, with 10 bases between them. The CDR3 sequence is CASSSDWASYNEQFF. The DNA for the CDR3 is TGTGCCAGCAGCTCCGATTGGGCCTCCTACAATGAGCAGTTCTTC.

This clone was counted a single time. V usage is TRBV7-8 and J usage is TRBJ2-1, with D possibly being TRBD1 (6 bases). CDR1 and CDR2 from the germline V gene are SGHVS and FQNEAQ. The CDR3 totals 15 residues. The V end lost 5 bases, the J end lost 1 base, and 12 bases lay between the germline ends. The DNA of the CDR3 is TGTGCCAGCAGCCCTTACAGGGAATCCTACAATGAGCAGTTCTTC. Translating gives CASSPYRESYNEQFF.

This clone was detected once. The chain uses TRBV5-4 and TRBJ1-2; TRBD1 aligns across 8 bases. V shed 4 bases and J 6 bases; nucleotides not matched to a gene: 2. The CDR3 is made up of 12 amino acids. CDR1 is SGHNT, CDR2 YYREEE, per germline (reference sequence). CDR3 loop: CASSKDRDGYTF. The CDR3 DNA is TGTGCCAGCAGCAAGGACAGGGATGGCTACACCTTC.

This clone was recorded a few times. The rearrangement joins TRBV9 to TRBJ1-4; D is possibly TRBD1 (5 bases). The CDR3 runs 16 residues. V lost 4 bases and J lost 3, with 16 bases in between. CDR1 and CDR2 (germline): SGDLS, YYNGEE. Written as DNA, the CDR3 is TGTGCCAGCAGCCCGGGGGACCAGGTTGCTAATGAAAAACTGTTTTTT. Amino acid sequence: CASSPGDQVANEKLFF.

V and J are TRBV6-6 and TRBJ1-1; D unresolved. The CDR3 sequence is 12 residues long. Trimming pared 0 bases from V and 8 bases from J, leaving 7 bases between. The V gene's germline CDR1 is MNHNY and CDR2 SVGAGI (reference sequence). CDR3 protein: CASSYSASEAFF. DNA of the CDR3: TGTGCCAGCAGTTACTCTGCGTCCGAAGCTTTCTTT.

This CDR3 reads CASSLSGQGDTEAFF. The CDR3 DNA is TGTGCCAGCAGTTTATCCGGACAGGGAGACACTGAAGCTTTCTTT. The chain recombines TRBV27 with TRBJ1-1, with 8 bases that match TRBD1. Trimming removed 0 bases from V and 3 bases from J; junction bases left unmatched: 3. CDR1 is MNHEY, CDR2 SMNVEV, per germline (reference sequence). This CDR3 has 15 amino acids.

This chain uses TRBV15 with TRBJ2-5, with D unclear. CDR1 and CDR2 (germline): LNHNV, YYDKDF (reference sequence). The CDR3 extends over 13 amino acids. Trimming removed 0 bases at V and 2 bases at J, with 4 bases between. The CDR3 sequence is CATSRDRQETQYF. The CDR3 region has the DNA TGTGCCACCAGCAGAGACAGACAAGAGACCCAGTACTTC.

DNA for the CDR3: TGTGCCAGTAGCAGACAGGGAACCTCTGGAAACACCATATATTTT. It yields the protein CASSRQGTSGNTIYF. This rearrangement joins TRBV19 to TRBJ1-3; 7 bases are shared with TRBD1. The CDR3 consists of 15 residues. V dropped 6 bases and J dropped 0; count of bases not matched to a gene: 5. The germline gives CDR1 LNHDA, CDR2 SQIVND (reference sequence).

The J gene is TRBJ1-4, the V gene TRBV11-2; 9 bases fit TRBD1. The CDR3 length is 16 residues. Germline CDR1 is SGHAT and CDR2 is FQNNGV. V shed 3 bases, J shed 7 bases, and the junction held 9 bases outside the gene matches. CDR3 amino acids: CASSLASGTGSEKLFF. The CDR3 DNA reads TGTGCCAGCAGCTTGGCCTCCGGGACAGGGTCTGAAAAACTGTTTTTT.

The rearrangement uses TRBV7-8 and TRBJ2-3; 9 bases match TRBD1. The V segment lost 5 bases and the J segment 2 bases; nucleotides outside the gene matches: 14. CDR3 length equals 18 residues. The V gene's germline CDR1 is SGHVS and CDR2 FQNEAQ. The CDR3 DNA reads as TGTGCCAGCAGCACCCCTCCTGACCGGGACAGGGTCACAGATACGCAGTATTTT. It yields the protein CASSTPPDRDRVTDTQYF.

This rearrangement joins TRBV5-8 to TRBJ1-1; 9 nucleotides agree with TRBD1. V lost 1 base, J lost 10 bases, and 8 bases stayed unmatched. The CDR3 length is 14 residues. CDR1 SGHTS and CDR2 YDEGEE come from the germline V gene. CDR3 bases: TGTGCCAGCAGCTTGAGCGGGACAGGGTTTGGAGCTTTCTTT. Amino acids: CASSLSGTGFGAFF.

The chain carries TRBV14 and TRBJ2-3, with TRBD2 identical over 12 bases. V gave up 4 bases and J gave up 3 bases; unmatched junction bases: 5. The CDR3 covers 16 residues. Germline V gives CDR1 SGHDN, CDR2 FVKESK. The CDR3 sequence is CASSRRTSGKTDTQYF. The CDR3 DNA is TGTGCCAGCAGCCGACGGACTAGCGGGAAGACAGATACGCAGTATTTT.

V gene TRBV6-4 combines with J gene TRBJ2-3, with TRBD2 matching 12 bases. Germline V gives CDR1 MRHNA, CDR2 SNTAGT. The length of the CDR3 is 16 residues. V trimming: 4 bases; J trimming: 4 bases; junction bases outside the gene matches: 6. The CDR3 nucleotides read TGTGCCAGCAGTGCAGGCCTAGCGGGAGGGCCAGATACGCAGTATTTT. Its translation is CASSAGLAGGPDTQYF.

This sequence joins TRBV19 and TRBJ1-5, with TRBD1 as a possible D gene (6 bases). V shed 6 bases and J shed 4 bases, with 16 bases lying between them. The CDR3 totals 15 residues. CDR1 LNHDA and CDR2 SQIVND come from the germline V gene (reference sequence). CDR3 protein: CASSRWDTSNQPQHF. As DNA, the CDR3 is TGTGCCAGTAGCCGGTGGGACACCTCAAATCAGCCCCAGCATTTT.

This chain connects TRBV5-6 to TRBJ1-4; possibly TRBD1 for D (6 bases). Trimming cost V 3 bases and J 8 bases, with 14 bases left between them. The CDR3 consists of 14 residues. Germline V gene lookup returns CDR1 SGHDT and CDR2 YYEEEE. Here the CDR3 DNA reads TGTGCCAGCAGCTCACCCACAGGGCCCGAAAAACTGTTTTTT. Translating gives CASSSPTGPEKLFF. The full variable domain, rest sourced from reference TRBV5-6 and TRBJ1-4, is DAGVTQSPTHLIKTRGQQVTLRCSPKSGHDTVSWYQQALGQGPQFIFQYYEEEERQRGNFPDRFSGHQFPNYSSELNVNALLLGDSALYLCASSSPTGPEKLFFGSGTQLSVL.

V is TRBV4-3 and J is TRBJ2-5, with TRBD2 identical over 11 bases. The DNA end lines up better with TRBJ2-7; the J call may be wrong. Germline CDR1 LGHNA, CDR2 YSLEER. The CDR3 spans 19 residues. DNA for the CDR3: TGCGCCAGCAGCCAAATGTTAGCGGGAGGGGCCGGGGGTTTCTACGAGCAGTACTTC. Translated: CASSQMLAGGAGGFYEQYF.

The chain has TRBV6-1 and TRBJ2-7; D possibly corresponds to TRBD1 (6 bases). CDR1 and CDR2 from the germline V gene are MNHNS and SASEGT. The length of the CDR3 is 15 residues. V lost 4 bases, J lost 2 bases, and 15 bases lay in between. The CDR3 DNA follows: TGTGCCAGCAGTGGCGGTTTACAGGGCCCCTACGAGCAGTACTTC. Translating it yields CASSGGLQGPYEQYF.

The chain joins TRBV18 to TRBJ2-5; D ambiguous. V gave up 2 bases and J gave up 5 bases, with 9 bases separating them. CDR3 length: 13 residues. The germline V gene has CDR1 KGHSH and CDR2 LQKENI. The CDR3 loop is CASSPNPEETQYF. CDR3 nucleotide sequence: TGTGCCAGCTCACCAAACCCTGAGGAGACCCAGTACTTC.

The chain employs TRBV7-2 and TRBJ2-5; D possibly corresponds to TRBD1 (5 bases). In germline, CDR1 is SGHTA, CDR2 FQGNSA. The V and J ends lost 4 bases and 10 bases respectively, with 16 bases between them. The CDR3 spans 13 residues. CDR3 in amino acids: CASSSTTRGLQYF. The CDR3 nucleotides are TGTGCCAGCAGCTCCACAACAAGGGGCCTCCAGTACTTC.

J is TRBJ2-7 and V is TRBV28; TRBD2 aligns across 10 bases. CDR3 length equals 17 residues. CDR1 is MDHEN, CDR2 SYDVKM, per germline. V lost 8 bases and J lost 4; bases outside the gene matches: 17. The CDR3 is CASCGVVAGGKGYEQYF. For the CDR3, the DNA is TGTGCCAGCTGTGGGGTGGTAGCGGGAGGTAAGGGGTACGAGCAGTACTTC.

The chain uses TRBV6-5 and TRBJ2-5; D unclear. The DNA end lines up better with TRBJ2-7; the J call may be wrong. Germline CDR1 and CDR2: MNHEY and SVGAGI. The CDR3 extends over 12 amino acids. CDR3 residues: CASSYYAREQYF. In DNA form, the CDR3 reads TGTGCCAGCAGTTACTACGCCCGCGAGCAGTACTTC.

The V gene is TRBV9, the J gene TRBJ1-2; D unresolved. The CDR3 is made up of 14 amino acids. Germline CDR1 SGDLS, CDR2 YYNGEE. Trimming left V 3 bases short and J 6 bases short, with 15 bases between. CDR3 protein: CASSAGRPENGYTF. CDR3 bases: TGTGCCAGCAGCGCAGGCAGGCCTGAGAATGGCTACACCTTC.

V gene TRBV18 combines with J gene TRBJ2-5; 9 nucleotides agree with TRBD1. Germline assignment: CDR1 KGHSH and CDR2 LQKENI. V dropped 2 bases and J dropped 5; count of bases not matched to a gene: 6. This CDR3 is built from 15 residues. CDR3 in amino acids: CASSPTTGGLETQYF. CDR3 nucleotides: TGTGCCAGCTCACCAACAACAGGGGGCCTGGAGACCCAGTACTTC.

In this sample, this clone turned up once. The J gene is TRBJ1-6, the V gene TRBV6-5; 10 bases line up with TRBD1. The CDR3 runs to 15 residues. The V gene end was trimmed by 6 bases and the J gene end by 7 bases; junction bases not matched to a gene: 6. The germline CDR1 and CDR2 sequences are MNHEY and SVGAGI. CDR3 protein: CASRPPGQGNSPLHF. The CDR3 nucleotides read TGTGCCAGCAGACCACCGGGACAGGGGAATTCACCCCTCCACTTT.

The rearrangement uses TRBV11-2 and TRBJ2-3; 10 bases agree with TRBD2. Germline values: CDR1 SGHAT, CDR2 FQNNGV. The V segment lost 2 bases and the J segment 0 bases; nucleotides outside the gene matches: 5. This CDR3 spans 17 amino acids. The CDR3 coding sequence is TGTGCCAGCAGCTTATTCAGGGGACTAGCGAGCACAGATACGCAGTATTTT. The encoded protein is CASSLFRGLASTDTQYF.

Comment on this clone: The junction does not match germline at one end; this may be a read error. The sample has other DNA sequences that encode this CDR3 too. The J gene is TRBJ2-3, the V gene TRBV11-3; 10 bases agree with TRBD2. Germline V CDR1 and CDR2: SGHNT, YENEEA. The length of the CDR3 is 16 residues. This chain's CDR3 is CASSELAGANTDTQYF. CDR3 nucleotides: TGTGCCAGCAGCGAGCTAGCGGGGGCTAACACAGATACGCAGTACTTT.